This TCR beta chain was documented in a study of control samples from healthy donors and cancer patients. The table came from immunoSEQ multiplex PCR; TCRdb's copy has only in-frame clones and leaves some out. The repertoire includes around 97,000 clones, roughly 89% of them detected once, and 15% to 20% sits in the top ten. CDR1 is SGHRS, CDR2 YFSETQ, per germline. This CDR3 is built from 17 residues. Unmatched junction bases numbered 12, after V lost 5 bases and J lost 8 bases. This sequence was found in a man aged 60 to 69 with lung cancer. Sample: PBMCs. This chain connects TRBV5-1 to TRBJ2-3; 15 bases line up with TRBD2. CDR3 DNA sequence: TGCGCCAGCAGTCCGGGACTAGCGGGGGGTGCGGAAGGTACGCAGTATTTT. It specifies CASSPGLAGGAEGTQYF.